What follows describes a single T cell receptor beta chain. What it recognizes is unknown. Cell sorting was applied to PBMCs, and CD4+ and CD8+ T cells were collected. The data stem from a study of CD8+ T cells in alopecia areata. Findings of the study overall: Normal scalp had lower clonality than lesional scalp, with alopecia totalis/universalis lesions showing this most strongly. Scalp sequencing also captures normal skin's resident alphabeta T cells.

Extracted RNA was reverse transcribed into cDNA, the sequencing template. The repertoire was sequenced with immunoSEQ multiplex PCR; TCRdb's copy has only in-frame clones and lacks some. The data show about 140,000 clones, 45% to 60% seen once. With 3 bases clipped from V and 0 bases from J, the junction kept 2 bases outside the gene matches. Germline V gene data show CDR1 as SGHDN and CDR2 as FVKESK. This CDR3 has 14 residues. The V gene is TRBV14, the J gene TRBJ2-7, with TRBD2 matching over 7 bases. The sample comprised CD4+ T cells sorted from blood. The receptor was derived from a human donor in good health. The CDR3 is CASSQAGASYEQYF. The CDR3 DNA is TGTGCCAGCAGCCAGGCGGGAGCCTCCTACGAGCAGTACTTC.